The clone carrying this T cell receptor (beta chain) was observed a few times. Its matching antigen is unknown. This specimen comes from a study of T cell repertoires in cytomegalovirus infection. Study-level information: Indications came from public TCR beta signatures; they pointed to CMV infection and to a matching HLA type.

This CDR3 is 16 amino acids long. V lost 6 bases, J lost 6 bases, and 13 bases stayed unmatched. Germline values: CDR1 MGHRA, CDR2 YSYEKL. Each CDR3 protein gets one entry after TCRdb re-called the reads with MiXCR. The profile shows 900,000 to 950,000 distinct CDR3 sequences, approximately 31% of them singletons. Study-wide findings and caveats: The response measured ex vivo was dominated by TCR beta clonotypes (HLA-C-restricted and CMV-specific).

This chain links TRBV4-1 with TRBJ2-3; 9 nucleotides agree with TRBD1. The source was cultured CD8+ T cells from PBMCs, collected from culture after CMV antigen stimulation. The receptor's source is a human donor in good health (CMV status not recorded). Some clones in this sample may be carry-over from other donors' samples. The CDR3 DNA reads TGCGCCAGCAGTCCCCGGGACAGGGAGTCCAGGGATACGCAGTATTTT. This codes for CASSPRDRESRDTQYF.